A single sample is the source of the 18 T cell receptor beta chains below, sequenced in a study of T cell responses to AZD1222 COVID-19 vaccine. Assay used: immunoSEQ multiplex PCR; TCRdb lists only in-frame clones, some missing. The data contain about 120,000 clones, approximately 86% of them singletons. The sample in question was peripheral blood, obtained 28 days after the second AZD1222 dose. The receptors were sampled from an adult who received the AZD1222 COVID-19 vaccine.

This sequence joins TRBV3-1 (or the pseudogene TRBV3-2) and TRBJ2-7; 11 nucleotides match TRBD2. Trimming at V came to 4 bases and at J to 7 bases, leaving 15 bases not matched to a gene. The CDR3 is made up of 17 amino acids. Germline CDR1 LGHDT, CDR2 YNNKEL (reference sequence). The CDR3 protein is CASSRFPLAGGPEEQYF. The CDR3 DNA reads TGTGCCAGCAGCCGTTTTCCCTTAGCGGGGGGGCCTGAGGAGCAGTACTTC.

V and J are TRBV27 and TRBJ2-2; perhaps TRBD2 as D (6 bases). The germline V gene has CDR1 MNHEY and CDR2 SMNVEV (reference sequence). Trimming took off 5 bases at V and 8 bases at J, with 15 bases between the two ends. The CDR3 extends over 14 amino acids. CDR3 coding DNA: TGTGCCAGCAGTGGAGGGCTAGCGTCGGGGGAGCTGTTTTTT. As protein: CASSGGLASGELFF.

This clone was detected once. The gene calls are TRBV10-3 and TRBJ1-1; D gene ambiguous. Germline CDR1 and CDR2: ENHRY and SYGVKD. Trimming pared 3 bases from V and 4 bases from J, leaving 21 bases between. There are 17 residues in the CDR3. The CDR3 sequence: CAISDPVTASLATEAFF. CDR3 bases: TGTGCCATCAGTGACCCGGTCACAGCATCATTGGCCACTGAAGCTTTCTTT.

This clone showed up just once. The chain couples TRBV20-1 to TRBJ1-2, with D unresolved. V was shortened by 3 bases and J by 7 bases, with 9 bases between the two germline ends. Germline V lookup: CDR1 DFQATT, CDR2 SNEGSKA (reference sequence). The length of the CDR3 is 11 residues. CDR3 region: CSARWGVGYTF. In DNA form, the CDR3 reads TGCAGTGCTAGGTGGGGAGTTGGCTACACCTTC.

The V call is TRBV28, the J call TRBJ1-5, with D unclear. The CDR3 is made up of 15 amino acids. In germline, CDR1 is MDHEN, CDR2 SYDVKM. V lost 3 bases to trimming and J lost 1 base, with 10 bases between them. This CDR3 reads CASSLSYPSNQPQHF. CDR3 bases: TGTGCCAGCAGTTTGTCCTATCCCAGCAATCAGCCCCAGCATTTT.

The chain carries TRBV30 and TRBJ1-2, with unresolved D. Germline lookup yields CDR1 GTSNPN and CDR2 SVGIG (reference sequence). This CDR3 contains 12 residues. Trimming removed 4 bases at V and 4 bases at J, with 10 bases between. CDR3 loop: CAWTSEGYGYTF. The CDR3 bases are TGTGCCTGGACTAGCGAGGGCTATGGCTACACCTTC. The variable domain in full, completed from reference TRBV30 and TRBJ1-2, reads SQTIHQWPATLVQPVGSPLSLECTVEGTSNPNLYWYRQAAGRGLQLLFYSVGIGQISSEVPQNLSASRPQDRQFILSSKKLLLSDSGFYLCAWTSEGYGYTFGSGTRLTVV.

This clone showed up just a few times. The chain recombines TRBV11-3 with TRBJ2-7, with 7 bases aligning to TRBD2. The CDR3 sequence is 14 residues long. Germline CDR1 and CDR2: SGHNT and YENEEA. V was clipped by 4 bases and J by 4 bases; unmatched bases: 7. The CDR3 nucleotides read TGTGCCAGCAGCTCATCGGCGGGGGTTTACGAGCAGTACTTC. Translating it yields CASSSSAGVYEQYF.

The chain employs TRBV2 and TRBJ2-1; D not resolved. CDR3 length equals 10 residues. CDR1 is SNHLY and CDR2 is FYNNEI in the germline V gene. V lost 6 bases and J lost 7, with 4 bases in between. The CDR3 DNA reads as TGTGCCAGCAGGGAGAATGAGCAGTTCTTC. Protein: CASRENEQFF.

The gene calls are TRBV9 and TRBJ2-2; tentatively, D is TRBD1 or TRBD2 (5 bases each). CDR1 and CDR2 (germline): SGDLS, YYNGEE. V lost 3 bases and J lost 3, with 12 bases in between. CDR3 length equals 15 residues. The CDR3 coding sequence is TGTGCCAGCAGCGCCGAGGGGCGGTACACCGGGGAGCTGTTTTTT. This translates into CASSAEGRYTGELFF.

This CDR3 is CASSITGIGNTIYF. The CDR3 DNA reads TGTGCCAGTAGTATTACCGGGATCGGAAACACCATATATTTT. This chain joins TRBV19 and TRBJ1-3, with D uncertain. The CDR3 loop spans 14 amino acids. CDR1 LNHDA and CDR2 SQIVND come from the germline V gene (reference sequence). The V gene lost 3 bases and the J gene lost 4 bases, with 10 bases spanning the gap.

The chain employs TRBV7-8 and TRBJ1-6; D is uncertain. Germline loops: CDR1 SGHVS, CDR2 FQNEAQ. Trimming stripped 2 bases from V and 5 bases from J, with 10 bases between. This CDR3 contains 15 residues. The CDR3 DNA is TGTGCCAGCAGCTTAATCGGAGGGAATAATTCACCCCTCCACTTT. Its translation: CASSLIGGNNSPLHF.

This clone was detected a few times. CDR3 loop: CASSLGPGAGGNTIYF. The CDR3 nucleotides read TGCGCCAGCAGCTTGGGCCCGGGGGCTGGTGGAAACACCATATATTTT. This chain connects TRBV5-1 to TRBJ1-3; D may be TRBD1 (6 bases). The CDR3 covers 16 residues. V was clipped by 0 bases and J by 3 bases, with 13 bases between them. Germline-derived CDR1 and CDR2 are SGHRS and YFSETQ.

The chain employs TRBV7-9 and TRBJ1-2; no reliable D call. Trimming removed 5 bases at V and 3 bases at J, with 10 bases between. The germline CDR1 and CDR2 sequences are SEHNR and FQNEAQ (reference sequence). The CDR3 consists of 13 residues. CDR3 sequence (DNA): TGTGCCAGCAGCGTTACAGTGGACTATGGCTACACCTTC. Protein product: CASSVTVDYGYTF.

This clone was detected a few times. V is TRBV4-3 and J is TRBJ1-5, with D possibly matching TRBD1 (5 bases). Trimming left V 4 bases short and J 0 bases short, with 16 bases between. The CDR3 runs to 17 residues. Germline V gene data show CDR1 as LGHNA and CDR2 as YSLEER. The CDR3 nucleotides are TGCGCCAGCAGCCCCTCGTTTGGGACGGATAGCAATCAGCCCCAGCATTTT. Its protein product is CASSPSFGTDSNQPQHF.

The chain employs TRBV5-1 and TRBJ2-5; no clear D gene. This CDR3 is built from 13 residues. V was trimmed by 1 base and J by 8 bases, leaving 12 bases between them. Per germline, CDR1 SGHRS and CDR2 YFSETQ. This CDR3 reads CASSLRLKRTQYF. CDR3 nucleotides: TGCGCCAGCAGCTTGCGATTGAAGAGAACCCAGTACTTC. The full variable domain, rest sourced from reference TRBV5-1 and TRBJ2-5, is KAGVTQTPRYLIKTRGQQVTLSCSPISGHRSVSWYQQTPGQGLQFLFEYFSETQRNKGNFPGRFSGRQFSNSRSEMNVSTLELGDSALYLCASSLRLKRTQYFGPGTRLLVL.

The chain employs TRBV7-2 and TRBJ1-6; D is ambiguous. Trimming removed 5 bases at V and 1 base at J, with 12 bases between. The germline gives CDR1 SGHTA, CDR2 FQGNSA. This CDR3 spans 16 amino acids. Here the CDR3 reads CASSPEQVSYNSPLHF. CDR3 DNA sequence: TGTGCCAGCAGCCCGGAGCAGGTTTCCTATAATTCACCCCTCCACTTT.

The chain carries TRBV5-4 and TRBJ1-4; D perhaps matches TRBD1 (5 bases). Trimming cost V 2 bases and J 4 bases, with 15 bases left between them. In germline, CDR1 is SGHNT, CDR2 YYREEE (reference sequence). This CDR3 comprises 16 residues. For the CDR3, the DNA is TGTGCCAGCAGCTTATCCCCCGGGGCCCGTAATGAAAAACTGTTTTTT. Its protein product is CASSLSPGARNEKLFF.

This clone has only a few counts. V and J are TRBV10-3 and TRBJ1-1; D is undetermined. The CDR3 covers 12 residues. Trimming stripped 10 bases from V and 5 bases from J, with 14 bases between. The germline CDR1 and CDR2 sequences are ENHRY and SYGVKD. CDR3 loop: CATSPGRTEAFF. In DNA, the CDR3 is TGTGCCACCTCGCCGGGTAGGACTGAAGCTTTCTTT.